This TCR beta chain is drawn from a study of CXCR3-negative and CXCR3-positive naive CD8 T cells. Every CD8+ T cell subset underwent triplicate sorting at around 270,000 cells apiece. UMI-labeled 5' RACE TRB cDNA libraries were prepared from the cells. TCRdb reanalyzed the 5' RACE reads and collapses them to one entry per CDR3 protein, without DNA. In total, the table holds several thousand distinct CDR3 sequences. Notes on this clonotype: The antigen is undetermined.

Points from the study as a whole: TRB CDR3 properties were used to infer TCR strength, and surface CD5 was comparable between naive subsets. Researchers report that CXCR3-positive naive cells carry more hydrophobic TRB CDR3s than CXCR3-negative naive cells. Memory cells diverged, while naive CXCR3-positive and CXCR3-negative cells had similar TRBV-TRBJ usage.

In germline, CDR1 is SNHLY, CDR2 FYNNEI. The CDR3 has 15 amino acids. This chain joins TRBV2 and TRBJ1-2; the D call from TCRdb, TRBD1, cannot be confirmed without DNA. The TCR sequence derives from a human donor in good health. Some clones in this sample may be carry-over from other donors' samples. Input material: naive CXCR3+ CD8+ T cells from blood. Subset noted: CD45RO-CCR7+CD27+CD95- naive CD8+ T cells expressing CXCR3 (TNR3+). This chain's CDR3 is CASSEAGGAHYGYTF.